The rows below give T cell receptor beta chains drawn from one sample of a study of shared clonotypes between healthy human individuals. Profiling relied on immunoSEQ multiplex PCR, and the TCRdb table lists in-frame clones only, not all of them. The table has roughly 1 million clones, 78% seen once. The sample comprised memory CD4+ T cells from PBMCs. These receptors were collected from a man younger than 30 in good health. Some clones in this sample may be carry-over from other donors' samples. Each CDR3 is given with its conserved first and last residue. D genes are given only for firm matches. The size entry is marked missing in some rows and otherwise reads once, few, many or a size class.

clone_size,d_call,j_call,v_call,cdr3_aa,cdr3_nt
.,.,TRBJ2-1,TRBV7-6,CASSFGLTTNEQFF,TGTGCCAGCAGCTTCGGACTCACTACCAATGAGCAGTTCTTC
.,TRBD2,TRBJ2-3,TRBV5-1,CASSSGTTWDTQYF,TGCGCCAGCAGCTCCGGGACTACGTGGGATACGCAGTATTTT
once,TRBD2,TRBJ2-3,TRBV5-4,CASSSSGTSTDTQYF,TGTGCCAGCAGCAGTAGCGGGACTAGCACAGATACGCAGTATTTT
once,.,TRBJ1-5,TRBV6-1,CASSERSNQPQHF,TGTGCCAGCAGTGAAAGGAGCAATCAGCCCCAGCATTTT
few,.,TRBJ2-7,TRBV27,CASSFRQGYEQYF,TGTGCCAGCAGTTTTCGGCAGGGCTACGAGCAGTACTTC
.,TRBD1,TRBJ1-2,TRBV5-1,CASSQGQGSGYTF,TGCGCCAGCAGCCAAGGACAGGGCTCTGGCTACACCTTC
.,.,TRBJ1-2,TRBV4-3,CASSQGGRAHGYTF,TGCGCCAGCAGCCAAGGGGGTCGGGCGCATGGCTACACCTTC
.,.,TRBJ1-1,TRBV29-1,CSVEWVHTNTEAFF,TGCAGCGTTGAATGGGTGCACACGAACACTGAAGCTTTCTTT
once,TRBD1,TRBJ1-2,TRBV9,CASSVGQGNYGYTF,TGTGCCAGCAGCGTAGGACAGGGCAACTATGGCTACACCTTC
few,TRBD2,TRBJ2-1,TRBV11-2,CASSLRTSDNEQFF,TGTGCCAGCAGCTTAAGGACTAGTGACAATGAGCAGTTCTTC
.,TRBD2,TRBJ2-1,TRBV13,CASSALTSGTLLSSYNEQFF,TGTGCCAGCAGCGCCCTGACTAGCGGGACATTACTAAGCTCCTACAATGAGCAGTTCTTC
.,.,TRBJ1-2,TRBV18,CASSPLTDSHYGYTF,TGTGCCAGCTCACCTTTGACTGACAGCCACTATGGCTACACCTTC
.,TRBD1,TRBJ2-3,TRBV5-4,CASSLSGQGLTDTQYF,TGTGCCAGCAGCTTGTCGGGACAGGGTCTCACAGATACGCAGTATTTT
.,.,TRBJ2-1,TRBV14,CASSQGTYNEQFF,TGTGCCAGCAGCCAAGGAACATACAATGAGCAGTTCTTC
.,TRBD2,TRBJ2-1,TRBV30,CAWRARRGRAFF,TGTGCCTGGAGGGCTCGGCGCGGGAGGGCGTTCTTC
.,TRBD1,TRBJ1-5,TRBV7-2,CASAPRQGIGLQPQHF,TGTGCCAGCGCGCCACGACAGGGGATTGGGTTGCAGCCCCAGCATTTT
once,TRBD1,TRBJ2-5,TRBV4-2,CASSHHTGVGETQYF,TGTGCCAGCAGCCATCACACAGGGGTGGGGGAGACCCAGTACTTC
.,TRBD2,TRBJ2-7,TRBV7-2,CASSSRLAGVREQYF,TGTGCCAGCAGCTCACGACTAGCGGGAGTACGCGAGCAGTACTTC
.,.,TRBJ2-5,TRBV21-1,CASSKCSVETQYF,TGTGCCAGCAGCAAGTGTAGCGTTGAGACCCAGTACTTC
.,.,TRBJ1-2,TRBV28,CASSFRGEGYGYTF,TGTGCCAGCAGTTTTAGGGGGGAGGGCTATGGCTACACCTTC
.,.,TRBJ2-6,TRBV19,CASSIGAARSGANVLTF,TGTGCCAGTAGTATAGGGGCCGCCCGCTCTGGGGCCAACGTCCTGACTTTC
.,.,TRBJ1-1,TRBV6-5,CASRQGSWNTEAFF,TGTGCCAGCAGACAAGGGTCTTGGAACACTGAAGCTTTCTTT
.,.,TRBJ1-3,TRBV29-1,CSGGFVGSGNTIYF,TGCAGCGGTGGCTTTGTCGGCTCTGGAAACACCATATATTTT
.,.,TRBJ2-3,TRBV2,CASSGGNPRQGTQYF,TGTGCCAGCAGCGGGGGGAACCCTAGACAGGGTACGCAGTATTTT
.,TRBD2,TRBJ2-7,TRBV7-2,CASSNSWGGSKEQYF,TGTGCCAGCAGCAACTCGTGGGGCGGGAGCAAGGAGCAGTACTTC
.,.,TRBJ2-2,TRBV5-4,CASSLLSSTGELFF,TGTGCCAGCAGCTTACTGTCGAGTACCGGGGAGCTGTTTTTT